The TCR beta chain described here comes from a study of T-cell reconstitution after alpha-beta-depleted transplantation in children. Study findings and constraints: There were some patients whose high TCRbeta diversity at day 60 came from surviving recipient T cells and thymic progenitors. Alpha-beta T cells about two months after transplant reportedly derived from several hundred expanded graft clones. When one year had passed after transplant, most T-cell counts and diversity came from newly produced T cells.

V lost 0 bases, J lost 6 bases, and 7 bases lay in between. Germline V gene data show CDR1 as SGHRS and CDR2 as YFSETQ. This CDR3 has 13 residues. At least ten counts were recorded for this clonotype. What it binds is not known. This sample's TCRbeta library carried unique molecular identifier barcodes. TCRdb ran MiXCR on the PCR reads and lists one entry per CDR3 protein. The sample has approximately 290,000 distinct CDR3 sequences, 11% seen once; the top ten hold roughly a quarter. The sequencing here drew on peripheral blood, taken 180 days after TCRalphabeta/CD19-depleted stem cell transplant. This chain links TRBV5-1 with TRBJ2-1; the D is unclear. This TCR came from a male patient between 2 and 15 years old who had a stem cell transplant for chronic granulomatous disease, so the T cells may come from the graft donor. This CDR3 reads CASSLVVTNEQFF. The CDR3 nucleotides are TGCGCCAGCAGCTTGGTTGTCACCAATGAGCAGTTCTTC.